The entry below describes one TCR beta chain. No antigen is known for it. This record belongs to a study of monozygotic twins with inflammatory bowel disease. The study's findings and limits: Patient repertoires may have gained variability from differing immunosuppressive treatments.

The cDNA of both the TCRalpha and TCRbeta chains was subjected to two nested PCRs of about 15 and 9 cycles. TCRdb reworked the 5' RACE reads into one entry per CDR3 protein, no DNA. In all, the sample yields over 350,000 distinct CDR3 sequences. Germline V lookup: CDR1 SGHDN, CDR2 FVKESK. The CDR3 totals 14 residues. This receptor was identified in a human donor with ulcerative colitis or Crohn's disease, or a healthy co-twin of an affected twin (not recorded which). Sample: blood. The chain uses TRBV14 and TRBJ1-1; TCRdb picks TRBD1, but there is no DNA to check that call. Here the CDR3 reads CASSQGGRNAEAFF.